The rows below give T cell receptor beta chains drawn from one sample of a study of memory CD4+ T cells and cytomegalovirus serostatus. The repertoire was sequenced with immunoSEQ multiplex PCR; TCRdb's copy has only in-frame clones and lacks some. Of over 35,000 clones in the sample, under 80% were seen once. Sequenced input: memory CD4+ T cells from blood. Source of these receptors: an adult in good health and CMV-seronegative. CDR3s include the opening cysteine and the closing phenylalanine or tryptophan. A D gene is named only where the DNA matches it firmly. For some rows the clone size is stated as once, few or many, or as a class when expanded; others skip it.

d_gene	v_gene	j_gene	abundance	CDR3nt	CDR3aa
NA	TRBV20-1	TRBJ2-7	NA	TGCAGTGTTAGTCAGGGAAACGAGCAGTACTTC	CSVSQGNEQYF
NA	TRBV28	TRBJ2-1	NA	TGTGCCAGCAGTACCTGGTGGGCGACCACAGACAATGAGCAGTTCTTC	CASSTWWATTDNEQFF
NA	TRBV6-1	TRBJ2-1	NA	TGTGCCAGCTTACCGGGGTTACGTTACAATGAGCAGTTCTTC	CASLPGLRYNEQFF
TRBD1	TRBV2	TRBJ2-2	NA	TGTGCTTCAAGACAGGGGACCGGGGAGCTGTTTTTT	CASRQGTGELFF
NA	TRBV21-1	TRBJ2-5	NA	TGTGCCAGCAGCAAAGAAGGGACAGGGTACTTC	CASSKEGTGYF
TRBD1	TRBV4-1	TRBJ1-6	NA	TGCGCCAGCAGCCGCCCAGGGGGCGGGGGACGGGATTCACCCCTCCACTTT	CASSRPGGGGRDSPLHF
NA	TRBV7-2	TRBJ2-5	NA	TGTGCCAGCAGCTTAGGGGGACTGGGGGAGACCCAGTACTTC	CASSLGGLGETQYF
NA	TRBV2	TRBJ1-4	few	TGTGCCAGCAGTGAGGGTTCTTGGGGTGAAAAACTGTTTTTT	CASSEGSWGEKLFF
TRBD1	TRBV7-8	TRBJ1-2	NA	TGTGCCAGCAGCTTAATCAGGGGGGGGGCTGACTATGGCTACACCTTC	CASSLIRGGADYGYTF
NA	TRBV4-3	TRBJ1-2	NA	TGCGCCAGCAGCCAAGAGGCAGGGGAGCCGGGTGGCTACACCTTC	CASSQEAGEPGGYTF
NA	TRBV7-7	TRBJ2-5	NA	TGTGCCAGCAGTCGTGACACATTAGAGACCCAGTACTTC	CASSRDTLETQYF
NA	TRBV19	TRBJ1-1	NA	TGTGCCAGTAGTCCTCCTGGGAACACTGAAGCTTTCTTT	CASSPPGNTEAFF
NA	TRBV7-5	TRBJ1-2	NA	TGTGTCAGAAGCTTCCACCTTTGCTATGGCTACACCTTC	CVRSFHLCYGYTF
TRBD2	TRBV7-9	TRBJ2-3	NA	TGTGCCAGCAGCTTTACTAGCGGGGGGGCCGCAATAGATACGCAGTATTTT	CASSFTSGGAAIDTQYF
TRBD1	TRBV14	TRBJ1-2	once	TGTGCCAGCAGCCAATCCTACAGGGGAGGGGGCTACACCTTC	CASSQSYRGGGYTF
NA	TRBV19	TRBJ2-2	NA	TGTGCCAGTAGCGGGCAGGGTCACACCGGGGAGCTGTTTTTT	CASSGQGHTGELFF
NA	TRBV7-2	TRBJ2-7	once	TGTGCCAGCAGCCCGACACTTCTAAACGACGAGCAGTACTTC	CASSPTLLNDEQYF
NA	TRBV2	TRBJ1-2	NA	TGTGCCAGCAAATTACTGGTTTATGGCTACACCTTC	CASKLLVYGYTF
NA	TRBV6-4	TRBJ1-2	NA	TGTGCCAGCAACGACCCGGGGGATTATGGCTACACCTTC	CASNDPGDYGYTF
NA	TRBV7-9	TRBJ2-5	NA	TGTGCCAGCGGGGAAGGGACCCAGTACTTC	CASGEGTQYF
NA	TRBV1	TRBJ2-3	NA	TGCACCAGCGGAGCAGCGGGGGGAGGGGATACGCAGTATTTT	CTSGAAGGGDTQYF
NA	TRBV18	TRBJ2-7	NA	TGTGCCAGCTCACCGCGGCAGAGAACCACCCTACGAGAGCAGTACTTC	CASSPRQRTTLREQYF
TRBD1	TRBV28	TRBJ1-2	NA	TGTGCCAGCAGTTCTTCACATGGGGCAGGGGGGGCTTTGGGTGGCTACACCTTC	CASSSSHGAGGALGGYTF